This T cell receptor (beta chain) was captured by sequencing in a study of blood T cell repertoires in COVID-19. Study as a whole: PBMCs, B-cell-depleted T cells, or T cells were the source of the cDNA or gDNA that made up the material.

V was clipped by 1 base and J by 0 bases, with 13 bases between them. Germline V CDR1 and CDR2: LNHNV, YYDKDF (reference sequence). CDR3 length equals 17 residues. Cohort placement rested on clinical history that participants reported themselves. Two consecutive negative NP/OP PCR tests, clearance, or resolved symptoms defined Cohort 3 recovery. Method: immunoSEQ multiplex PCR; TCRdb's copy keeps in-frame clones and lacks some. The repertoire consists of approximately 350,000 clones, with around 83% occurring once and the leading ten covering 5% to 6%. The chain couples TRBV15 to TRBJ1-5; perhaps TRBD1 as D (5 bases). The origin of this receptor is a woman in her forties or fifties who had recovered from COVID-19. Source material: PBMCs or T cells enriched from blood (not recorded which). The CDR3 protein is CATSRGPGKYSNQPQHF. DNA of the CDR3: TGTGCCACCAGCAGAGGGCCAGGGAAATATAGCAATCAGCCCCAGCATTTT.